This TCR beta chain stems from a study of T cell changes during pregnancy in multiple sclerosis. This CDR3 spans 15 amino acids. Germline CDR1 reads SGHNT; CDR2 reads YENEEA. V lost 0 bases to trimming and J lost 6 bases; unmatched junction nucleotides: 4. Some clones are missing from TCRdb's copy, which holds only in-frame ones; the method was immunoSEQ multiplex PCR. The sample has roughly 50,000 clones, 92% seen once. The sequence was obtained from a female donor with multiple sclerosis, enrolled in a pregnancy study. The V and J genes are TRBV11-3 and TRBJ2-2, with 7 bases identical to TRBD2. The material sequenced was CD4+ T cells from peripheral blood mononuclear cells, taken after pregnancy. CDR3 in DNA: TGTGCCAGCAGCTTAGAGGGAGGGATCGCCGGGGAGCTGTTTTTT. This encodes CASSLEGGIAGELFF.